Listed below are T cell receptor beta chains from one sample, sequenced in a study of naive and memory T cell subsets. TCRdb used MiXCR to reprocess the UMI-ligation and nested PCR reads, holding one entry per CDR3 protein. The table lists several thousand distinct CDR3 sequences, approximately 5.2% of them singletons. Sequenced sample: effector memory CD8+ T cells from blood. These receptors all come from a human donor in good health. The CDR3 runs from the conserved cysteine through the conserved F or W. The order of the fields is clone size, V gene, D gene, J gene, CDR3 protein. D genes are given only for firm matches. Rows may omit the clone size; those that give it use once, few, many or a size class.

many,TRBV7-2,-,TRBJ1-2,CASRGGEGGYGYTF
medium-sized,TRBV28,TRBD2,TRBJ2-1,CASGSGGNNEQFF
many,TRBV5-4,-,TRBJ2-1,CASSLQGGKDEQFF
few,TRBV11-2,-,TRBJ1-4,CASSRWTEKLFF
many,TRBV13,-,TRBJ1-1,CASLFLVTTSTEAFF
many,TRBV4-2,-,TRBJ1-4,CASSQEGGANEKLFF
many,TRBV7-9,-,TRBJ2-7,CASSDINYEQYF
medium-sized,TRBV18,-,TRBJ1-5,CASSTGRDSNQPQHF
few,TRBV9,-,TRBJ2-7,CASSARENEQYF
medium-sized,TRBV28,-,TRBJ2-7,CASSLFAGTSYEQYF
medium-sized,TRBV7-9,-,TRBJ1-2,CASSPQGQIYGYTF
medium-sized,TRBV29-1,-,TRBJ1-1,CSAGTSGAEAFF
few,TRBV20-1,-,TRBJ1-5,CSARDWQGTLDQPQHF
many,TRBV11-3,-,TRBJ2-2,CASSLDFAGELFF
medium-sized,TRBV7-9,-,TRBJ2-1,CASSRGGSSYNEQFF
large,TRBV6-1,-,TRBJ2-7,CASTRQAPNEQYF
many,TRBV7-6,TRBD1,TRBJ2-1,CASSIEGAAYNEQFF
many,TRBV12-3/TRBV12-4,-,TRBJ1-1,CASSFGIEAFF
medium-sized,TRBV6-1,TRBD2,TRBJ2-1,CASSETGEGYNEQFF
large,TRBV20-1,TRBD1,TRBJ1-1,CSARWTGDTEAFF
few,TRBV6-2/TRBV6-3,TRBD1,TRBJ1-5,CASSWGQGIQPQHF
-,TRBV20-1,-,TRBJ1-6,CSARVSGRSYNSPLHF
many,TRBV28,TRBD2,TRBJ2-1,CASSLPGLAATSSYNEQFF
medium-sized,TRBV7-9,TRBD1,TRBJ2-5,CASSSGQGEGTQYF
many,TRBV11-2,TRBD1,TRBJ2-1,CASSLARGLYNEQFF
few,TRBV28,TRBD2,TRBJ2-1,CAVPASGGNEQFF
many,TRBV12-5,-,TRBJ2-6,CASGLVLGQPSWRSGANVLTF
many,TRBV4-2,TRBD2,TRBJ2-3,CASSSSLAGGTDTQYF
many,TRBV5-5,-,TRBJ2-7,CASSQNSDQQYF
many,TRBV15,-,TRBJ2-7,CATSPAAGSSYEQYF
medium-sized,TRBV6-4,TRBD2,TRBJ2-5,CASSPGLADQETQYF
medium-sized,TRBV6-2/TRBV6-3,-,TRBJ1-1,CASSYEGWTEAFF